One sample yielded the 17 T cell receptor beta chains listed below, sequenced in a study of T cells in Graves' hyperthyroidism and ophthalmopathy. TCR beta CDR3 regions were amplified from RNA. HTBI primers drove first-round RT-PCR of the TCR CDR3. MiXCR was run by TCRdb on the multiplex PCR reads, yielding one entry per CDR3 protein. The sample carries about 59,000 distinct CDR3 sequences, approximately 57% recorded once. The sequenced sample was blood. The receptors stem from an older woman with Graves' ophthalmopathy.

The CDR3 loop reads CASSAALTGEGVAQYF. CDR3 DNA sequence: TGTGCCAGCAGTGCCGCCTTAACAGGGGAGGGAGTGGCCCAGTACTTC. J is TRBJ2-5 and V is TRBV12-3 or TRBV12-4; D tentatively fits TRBD1 or TRBD2 (7 bases each). The CDR3 has 16 amino acids. V was cut by 5 bases and J by 9 bases, with 25 bases left in between.

The chain employs TRBV7-2 and TRBJ2-3, with D uncertain. V was shortened by 5 bases and J by 2 bases, with 11 bases between the two germline ends. This CDR3 contains 14 residues. Germline V gene lookup returns CDR1 SGHTA and CDR2 FQGNSA. The CDR3 DNA reads TGTGCCAGCAGCCTAAGCGTGGACACAGATACGCAGTATTTT. Translated: CASSLSVDTDTQYF.

A remark on this clonotype: The final CDR3 position lacks the conserved phenylalanine or tryptophan, pointing to a likely read error. The rearrangement links TRBV5-1 to TRBJ1-4, with TRBD1 as a possible D gene (5 bases). Germline CDR1 is SGHRS and CDR2 is YFSETQ. The CDR3 sequence is 16 residues long. Trimming removed 0 bases from V and 11 bases from J, with 20 bases in between. CDR3 residues: CASSLDGTSQGEKLFS. The DNA for the CDR3 is TGCGCCAGCAGCTTGGACGGGACCTCCCAAGGAGAGAAACTGTTTTCG.

Only one count was recorded for this clonotype. The chain has TRBV28 and TRBJ2-1, with a weak D call TRBD1 (6 bases). There are 16 residues in the CDR3. Trimming shortened V by 5 bases and J by 4 bases, and 18 bases separated the two germline ends. Looked up from germline, CDR1 is MDHEN and CDR2 is SYDVKM. CDR3 residues: CASSQPGVGRYNEQFF. CDR3 nucleotide sequence: TGTGCCAGCAGTCAACCAGGGGTGGGCCGTTACAATGAGCAGTTCTTC. Supplemented by reference TRBV28 and TRBJ2-1, the full variable domain reads DVKVTQSSRYLVKRTGEKVFLECVQDMDHENMFWYRQDPGLGLRLIYFSYDVKMKEKGDIPEGYSVSREKKERFSLILESASTNQTSMYLCASSQPGVGRYNEQFFGPGTRLTVL.

This clonotype has ten or more counts. V gene TRBV4-1 combines with J gene TRBJ1-5; D might be TRBD1 (6 bases). Trimming pared 3 bases from V and 7 bases from J, leaving 25 bases between. This CDR3 is 18 amino acids long. Per the germline V gene, CDR1 is MGHRA and CDR2 is YSYEKL. The CDR3 loop is CASSQEAAGATVGQPQHF. The CDR3 bases are TGCGCCAGCAGCCAGGAAGCGGCAGGGGCCACAGTTGGGCAGCCCCAGCATTTT.

Turning to this clonotype: One end of the junction fails to match germline, which may point to a read error. The chain recombines TRBV2 with TRBJ2-5; unclear D gene. Germline CDR1 reads SNHLY; CDR2 reads FYNNEI. CDR3 size: 12 residues. CDR3 DNA sequence: TGTGTCAGCAGCGACTTAGAAGAGACCCAGAACTTC. Its protein is CVSSDLEETQNF.

The chain employs TRBV24-1 and TRBJ2-2; D possibly corresponds to TRBD1 (5 bases). This CDR3 comprises 15 residues. The germline CDR1 and CDR2 sequences are KGHDR and SFDVKD. V gave up 5 bases and J gave up 1 base, with 10 bases separating them. CDR3 protein: CATSGTGENTGELFF. Here the CDR3 DNA reads TGTGCCACCAGTGGTACAGGAGAGAACACCGGGGAGCTGTTTTTT.

In this sample, this clonotype turned up many times. The chain joins TRBV27 to TRBJ2-7; unclear D gene. Per germline, CDR1 MNHEY and CDR2 SMNVEV (reference sequence). CDR3 size: 12 residues. The V and J ends lost 3 bases and 5 bases respectively, with 8 bases between them. The DNA for the CDR3 is TGTGCCAGCAGTTTGAGTGGCGACGAGCAGTACTTC. Translating it yields CASSLSGDEQYF.

The chain employs TRBV20-1 and TRBJ2-7, with no clear D. Germline V gene data show CDR1 as DFQATT and CDR2 as SNEGSKA (reference sequence). The V end lost 3 bases, the J end lost 2 bases, and 5 bases lay between the germline ends. This CDR3 region has 11 residues. DNA of the CDR3: TGCAGTGCTAGCCAAGCCTACGAGCAGTACTTC. It translates to CSASQAYEQYF.

Worth noting for this clonotype: One junction end disagrees with the germline gene, perhaps due to a read error. The chain carries TRBV14 and TRBJ2-5; 9 nucleotides line up with TRBD2. Germline CDR1 SGHDN, CDR2 FVKESK. The CDR3 length is 15 residues. The CDR3 is CASSELAGGQETHYF. The DNA of the CDR3 is TGTGCCAGCAGTGAACTAGCGGGTGGGCAAGAGACCCACTACTTC.

This clonotype was counted ten times or more. The chain links TRBV12-3 or TRBV12-4 to TRBJ2-5; 10 bases line up with TRBD2. With 1 base clipped from V and 1 base from J, the junction kept 6 bases outside the gene matches. The CDR3 is 17 residues long. The CDR3 spells CASSLVGLAGVQETQYF. In DNA form, the CDR3 reads TGTGCCAGCAGTTTAGTTGGCCTAGCGGGGGTCCAAGAGACCCAGTACTTC.

This clonotype was seen repeatedly, ten times or more. Here the CDR3 DNA reads TGTGCCGTGGGGGTCCACAATGAGCAGTTCTTC. Protein product: CAVGVHNEQFF. The chain joins TRBV27 to TRBJ2-1, with D possibly called TRBD1 or TRBD2 (5 bases each). The V and J ends lost 11 bases and 5 bases respectively, with 10 bases between them. Germline loops: CDR1 MNHEY, CDR2 SMNVEV (reference sequence). The CDR3 contains 11 residues.

This clonotype was found once. The rearrangement uses TRBV7-2 and TRBJ2-3; either TRBD1 or TRBD2 may supply D (5 bases each). The V and J ends lost 5 bases and 2 bases respectively, with 14 bases between them. The CDR3 consists of 15 residues. Germline V gives CDR1 SGHTA, CDR2 FQGNSA. The CDR3 loop reads CASSPDWGFTDTQYF. DNA for the CDR3: TGTGCCAGCAGCCCAGATTGGGGGTTCACAGATACGCAGTATTTT.

At least ten counts were recorded for this clonotype. The V and J genes are TRBV6-6 and TRBJ2-3; 12 nucleotides agree with TRBD2. Germline CDR1 and CDR2: MNHNY and SVGAGI (reference sequence). The CDR3 runs to 18 residues. Germline trimming cut 1 base from V and 5 bases from J; bases unmatched to any gene: 10. The CDR3 here is CASSYYPPTSGRGDTQYF. CDR3 DNA: TGTGCCAGCAGTTACTACCCCCCGACTAGCGGGAGAGGAGATACGCAGTATTTT.

This clonotype ranks as medium-sized (0.01 to 0.1%). V gene TRBV2 combines with J gene TRBJ1-1; TRBD1 matches 9 bases. The CDR3 sequence is 14 residues long. The germline CDR1 and CDR2 sequences are SNHLY and FYNNEI. V shed 7 bases, J shed 1 base, and the junction held 4 bases outside the gene matches. The CDR3 here is CASMVGQGNTEAFF. CDR3 sequence (DNA): TGTGCCAGCATGGTGGGACAGGGGAACACTGAAGCTTTCTTT.

In the case of this clonotype: The CDR3 ends on some other residue instead of the conserved phenylalanine or tryptophan, so this is likely a read error. The chain joins TRBV9 to TRBJ2-7, with D maybe TRBD2 (6 bases). V dropped 4 bases and J dropped 0 bases, with 17 bases sitting between them. The germline V gene encodes CDR1 SGDLS and CDR2 YYNGEE. The CDR3 has 16 amino acids. The CDR3 region is CASSPGHAGSSYEQYL. The CDR3 nucleotides read TGTGCCAGCAGCCCAGGCCACGCGGGAAGCTCCTACGAGCAGTACCTC.

There are many counts of this clonotype. The chain uses TRBV5-1 and TRBJ2-1; 11 bases are a match to TRBD2. Germline V gene lookup returns CDR1 SGHRS and CDR2 YFSETQ. The CDR3 loop spans 15 amino acids. V shed 6 bases and J 3 bases; nucleotides not matched to a gene: 5. CDR3 bases: TGCGCCAGCAACGTGGGGACTAGCGGCTACAATGAGCAGTTCTTC. This translates into CASNVGTSGYNEQFF.